The 22 T cell receptor beta chains below were found in one sample sequenced in a study of blood T cell repertoires in COVID-19. Data came from immunoSEQ multiplex PCR; TCRdb stores just in-frame clones and leaves some out. The table has roughly 280,000 clones, under 90% seen once. Sample: PBMCs or T cells enriched from blood (not recorded which). These receptors originate from a woman aged 55-75 years who had recovered from COVID-19.

The chain employs TRBV29-1 and TRBJ2-2, with 15 bases that match TRBD2. Per the germline V gene, CDR1 is SQVTM and CDR2 is ANQGSEA. V lost 7 bases, J lost 2 bases, and 5 bases stayed unmatched. The CDR3 covers 16 residues. The CDR3 spells CSAGTSGRPNTGELFF. In DNA form, the CDR3 reads TGCAGCGCCGGGACTAGCGGGAGGCCTAACACCGGGGAGCTGTTTTTT.

The chain joins TRBV7-6 to TRBJ1-4; TRBD1 is a possible D gene (6 bases). The CDR3 runs to 13 residues. The germline V gene has CDR1 SGHVS and CDR2 FNYEAQ. The ends were cut back, 5 bases at V and 8 bases at J, with 12 bases in the middle. The CDR3 loop is CASSAQGGEKLFF. DNA of the CDR3: TGTGCCAGCAGCGCACAGGGTGGAGAAAAACTGTTTTTT. Full variable domain (remainder filled in from reference TRBV7-6 and TRBJ1-4): GAGVSQSPRYKVTKRGQDVALRCDPISGHVSLYWYRQALGQGPEFLTYFNYEAQQDKSGLPNDRFSAERPEGSISTLTIQRTEQRDSAMYRCASSAQGGEKLFFGSGTQLSVL.

The rearrangement uses TRBV11-3 and TRBJ2-2; 8 nucleotides agree with TRBD1. The germline gives CDR1 SGHNT, CDR2 YENEEA. V shed 4 bases and J 7 bases; nucleotides not matched to a gene: 17. The CDR3 has 18 amino acids. This chain's CDR3 is CASSSRIPQGAFGGELFF. In nucleotides, the CDR3 is TGTGCCAGCAGCTCAAGGATACCGCAGGGGGCTTTTGGCGGGGAGCTGTTTTTT.

V usage is TRBV5-1 and J usage is TRBJ1-5; no firm D call. The CDR3 covers 14 residues. Per the germline V gene, CDR1 is SGHRS and CDR2 is YFSETQ. The V end lost 1 base, the J end lost 2 bases, and 7 bases lay between the germline ends. CDR3 DNA: TGCGCCAGCAGCTTGAGCGGGGGCAATCAGCCCCAGCATTTT. Translation gives CASSLSGGNQPQHF.

This clone was counted only a few times. This chain links TRBV2 with TRBJ2-3, with TRBD2 identical over 9 bases. J lost 2 bases, V lost 4 bases, and 4 bases had no gene match. The CDR3 contains 15 residues. CDR1 and CDR2 from the germline V gene are SNHLY and FYNNEI. In DNA form, the CDR3 reads TGTGCCAGCAGTGCGACTAGCGGAACCACAGATACGCAGTATTTT. It is translated as CASSATSGTTDTQYF.

The gene calls are TRBV28 and TRBJ2-1, with TRBD2 identical over 9 bases. Germline trimming cut 3 bases from V and 6 bases from J; bases unmatched to any gene: 6. Germline-derived CDR1 and CDR2 are MDHEN and SYDVKM. This CDR3 contains 15 residues. The CDR3 sequence: CASSFVAGVFNEQFF. As DNA, the CDR3 is TGTGCCAGCAGTTTTGTAGCGGGAGTGTTCAATGAGCAGTTCTTC.

The genes are TRBV18 and TRBJ2-7; D is undetermined. Between the trimmed V and J ends, which lost 6 bases and 2 bases, there was a span of 14 bases. CDR1 is KGHSH, CDR2 LQKENI, per germline. CDR3 size: 14 residues. The CDR3: CASSPRPNTYEQYF. The CDR3 nucleotides read TGTGCCAGCTCCCCCAGGCCCAATACCTACGAGCAGTACTTC. The full variable domain, with the rest looked up from reference TRBV18 and TRBJ2-7, is NAGVMQNPRHLVRRRGQEARLRCSPMKGHSHVYWYRQLPEEGLKFMVYLQKENIIDESGMPKERFSAEFPKEGPSILRIQQVVRGDSAAYFCASSPRPNTYEQYFGPGTRLTVT.

The J gene is TRBJ2-5, the V gene TRBV24-1; 7 nucleotides agree with TRBD1. The germline CDR1 and CDR2 sequences are KGHDR and SFDVKD. The CDR3 consists of 14 residues. V gave up 3 bases and J gave up 5 bases; unmatched junction bases: 5. CDR3 in DNA: TGTGCCACCAGTGATCAATTGACAGGGGAGACCCAGTACTTC. Translating it yields CATSDQLTGETQYF.

V gene TRBV30 combines with J gene TRBJ1-5, with TRBD1 identical over 8 bases. Trimming cost V 3 bases and J 2 bases; bases outside gene matches: 3. Germline V CDR1 and CDR2: GTSNPN, SVGIG (reference sequence). CDR3 length: 14 residues. The CDR3 DNA is TGTGCCTGGAGGGACAGGGCCCGCAATCAGCCCCAGCATTTT. It encodes CAWRDRARNQPQHF. The entire variable domain, with the rest obtained from reference TRBV30 and TRBJ1-5, is as follows: SQTIHQWPATLVQPVGSPLSLECTVEGTSNPNLYWYRQAAGRGLQLLFYSVGIGQISSEVPQNLSASRPQDRQFILSSKKLLLSDSGFYLCAWRDRARNQPQHFGDGTRLSIL.

V usage is TRBV5-1 and J usage is TRBJ1-3; 8 bases are shared with TRBD1. Per the germline V gene, CDR1 is SGHRS and CDR2 is YFSETQ. J gave up 0 bases and V 3 bases, and 5 bases lay outside the gene matches. This CDR3 region has 16 residues. The CDR3 protein is CASSSGTGNSGNTIYF. The CDR3 DNA reads TGCGCCAGCAGCTCCGGGACAGGCAACTCTGGAAACACCATATATTTT.

The V and J genes are TRBV7-2 and TRBJ1-4; 10 bases match TRBD1. V was clipped by 4 bases and J by 7 bases; unmatched bases: 3. Germline V CDR1 and CDR2: SGHTA, FQGNSA. The CDR3 is 14 amino acids. The CDR3 DNA reads TGTGCCAGCAGCTACCGGACAGGGGGTGAAAAACTGTTTTTT. This sequence encodes CASSYRTGGEKLFF.

The gene calls are TRBV4-1 and TRBJ1-6; D might be TRBD1 (5 bases). The V gene's germline CDR1 is MGHRA and CDR2 YSYEKL. The CDR3 consists of 16 residues. With 1 base removed from V and 5 bases from J, the gap between germline ends came to 12 bases. The CDR3 sequence is CASSQGGLLNNSPLHF. The CDR3 nucleotides read TGCGCCAGCAGCCAAGGGGGCCTACTTAATAATTCACCCCTCCACTTT.

This sequence joins TRBV5-5 and TRBJ2-7; 15 nucleotides agree with TRBD2. The CDR3 has 15 amino acids. Germline lookup yields CDR1 SGHKS and CDR2 YYEKEE (reference sequence). Germline trimming cut 4 bases from V and 3 bases from J; bases unmatched to any gene: 2. Here the CDR3 DNA reads TGTGCCAGCAGCGCGGGACTAGCGGGAGGCTACGAGCAGTACTTC. Its translation: CASSAGLAGGYEQYF. The complete variable domain, with remaining parts taken from reference TRBV5-5 and TRBJ2-7, reads DAGVTQSPTHLIKTRGQQVTLRCSPISGHKSVSWYQQVLGQGPQFIFQYYEKEERGRGNFPDRFSARQFPNYSSELNVNALLLGDSALYLCASSAGLAGGYEQYFGPGTRLTVT.

The chain combines TRBV5-1 with TRBJ1-6; 10 bases line up with TRBD1. The germline V gene encodes CDR1 SGHRS and CDR2 YFSETQ. The junction had 8 bases not matched to a gene; V was cut back by 0 bases and J by 11 bases. The CDR3 sequence is 16 residues long. CDR3 sequence reads: CASSLGRTGGHTPLHF. The CDR3 region has the DNA TGCGCCAGCAGCTTGGGTCGGACAGGGGGGCATACACCCCTCCACTTT.

CDR3: CASSPQGDQPQHF. Here the CDR3 DNA reads TGTGCCAGCAGCCCACAAGGGGATCAGCCCCAGCATTTT. The chain uses TRBV7-9 and TRBJ1-5; D is possibly TRBD1 (5 bases). Germline V gene data show CDR1 as SEHNR and CDR2 as FQNEAQ (reference sequence). V was clipped by 5 bases and J by 5 bases, with 10 bases between them. The CDR3 length is 13 residues.

The chain carries TRBV7-8 and TRBJ1-1; TRBD1 matches 9 bases. The CDR3 is 16 residues long. V was pared by 4 bases and J by 3 bases, with 9 bases of the junction left unmatched. The V gene's germline CDR1 is SGHVS and CDR2 FQNEAQ. The CDR3 nucleotides are TGTGCCAGCAGCTCCCACGACAGGGGGGGATACACTGAAGCTTTCTTT. Translated, it gives CASSSHDRGGYTEAFF.

Remarks on this clone: This same CDR3 is encoded by further DNA sequences in the sample. The chain combines TRBV3-1 (or the pseudogene TRBV3-2) with TRBJ1-3, with no clear D. The germline V gene has CDR1 LGHDT and CDR2 YNNKEL (reference sequence). CDR3 length: 14 residues. The V end was cut by 1 base, the J end by 4 bases, with 8 bases between. The CDR3 region has the DNA TGTGCCAGCAGCCAAGGGCAGAGGGGAAACACCATATATTTT. Its protein is CASSQGQRGNTIYF.

The chain is built from TRBV19 and TRBJ2-3; 10 bases align to TRBD2. This CDR3 has 18 amino acids. The germline gives CDR1 LNHDA, CDR2 SQIVND (reference sequence). J lost 0 bases, V lost 6 bases, and 12 bases had no gene match. The CDR3 DNA reads TGTGCCAGTAGCCCGGGGCTAGCGGGGGCCATTAGCACAGATACGCAGTATTTT. Its protein is CASSPGLAGAISTDTQYF.

The chain carries TRBV10-1 and TRBJ2-1, with TRBD2 matching over 11 bases. Unmatched junction bases numbered 5, after V lost 3 bases and J lost 4 bases. CDR1 is WNHNN and CDR2 is SYGVQD in the germline V gene (reference sequence). This CDR3 contains 16 residues. CDR3 residues: CASSDRLAGSYNEQFF. As DNA, the CDR3 is TGCGCCAGCAGTGATCGACTAGCGGGGTCGTACAATGAGCAGTTCTTC.

The rearrangement links TRBV2 to TRBJ2-5; tentative D call: TRBD2 (6 bases). V was cut by 7 bases and J by 5 bases, with 20 bases left in between. Germline V gene lookup returns CDR1 SNHLY and CDR2 FYNNEI. This CDR3 is 15 amino acids long. The CDR3 is CASTEKRGFGETQYF. CDR3 DNA: TGTGCCAGCACGGAGAAACGGGGGTTCGGGGAGACCCAGTACTTC.

This chain connects TRBV30 to TRBJ1-3; the match to TRBD1 covers 8 bases. V lost 2 bases, J lost 0 bases, and 6 bases stayed unmatched. Germline V gene data show CDR1 as GTSNPN and CDR2 as SVGIG (reference sequence). This CDR3 region has 16 residues. This CDR3 is CAWSTGQGGSGNTIYF. Here the CDR3 DNA reads TGTGCCTGGAGTACAGGACAGGGAGGCTCTGGAAACACCATATATTTT. Together with reference TRBV30 and TRBJ1-3, the CDR3 gives the full variable domain: SQTIHQWPATLVQPVGSPLSLECTVEGTSNPNLYWYRQAAGRGLQLLFYSVGIGQISSEVPQNLSASRPQDRQFILSSKKLLLSDSGFYLCAWSTGQGGSGNTIYFGEGSWLTVV.

The V call is TRBV29-1, the J call TRBJ1-1, with 7 bases aligning to TRBD1. The germline V gene has CDR1 SQVTM and CDR2 ANQGSEA. V dropped 7 bases and J dropped 3; count of bases not matched to a gene: 5. The CDR3 spans 12 residues. In DNA form, the CDR3 reads TGCAGCGCCGAGACAGGGTACACTGAAGCTTTCTTT. Its protein product is CSAETGYTEAFF. Variable domain in full (rest from reference TRBV29-1 and TRBJ1-1): SAVISQKPSRDICQRGTSLTIQCQVDSQVTMMFWYRQQPGQSLTLIATANQGSEATYESGFVIDKFPISRPNLTFSTLTVSNMSPEDSSIYLCSAETGYTEAFFGQGTRLTVV.